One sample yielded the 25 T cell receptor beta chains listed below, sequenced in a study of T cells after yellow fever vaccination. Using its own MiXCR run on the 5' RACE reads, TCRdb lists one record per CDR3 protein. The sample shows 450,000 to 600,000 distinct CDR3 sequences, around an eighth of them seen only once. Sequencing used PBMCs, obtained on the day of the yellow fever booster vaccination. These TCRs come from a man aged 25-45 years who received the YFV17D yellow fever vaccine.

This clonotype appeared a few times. CDR3 amino acids: CASSRQSENSPLHF. In DNA form, the CDR3 reads TGTGCCAGCAGCCGACAGTCGGAGAATTCACCCCTCCACTTT. The chain carries TRBV3-1 and TRBJ1-6, with a possible D match to TRBD1 (5 bases). Between the trimmed V and J ends, which lost 4 bases and 7 bases, there was a span of 11 bases. From germline, CDR1 is LGHDT and CDR2 YNNKEL (reference sequence). CDR3 length equals 14 residues.

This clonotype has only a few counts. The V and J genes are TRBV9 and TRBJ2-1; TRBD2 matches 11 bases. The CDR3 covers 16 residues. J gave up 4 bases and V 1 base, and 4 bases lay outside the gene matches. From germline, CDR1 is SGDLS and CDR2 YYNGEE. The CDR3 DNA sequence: TGTGCCAGCAGCGTACTTAGCGGGAGGGGTTACAATGAGCAGTTCTTC. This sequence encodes CASSVLSGRGYNEQFF. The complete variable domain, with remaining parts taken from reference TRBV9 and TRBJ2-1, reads DSGVTQTPKHLITATGQRVTLRCSPRSGDLSVYWYQQSLDQGLQFLIQYYNGEERAKGNILERFSAQQFPDLHSELNLSSLELGDSALYFCASSVLSGRGYNEQFFGPGTRLTVL.

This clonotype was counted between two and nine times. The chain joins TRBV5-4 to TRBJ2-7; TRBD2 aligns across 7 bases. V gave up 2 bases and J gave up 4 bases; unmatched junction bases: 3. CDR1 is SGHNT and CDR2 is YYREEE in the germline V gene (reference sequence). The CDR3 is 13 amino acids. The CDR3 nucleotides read TGTGCCAGCAGCTTTCGGGGGGAGTACGAGCAGTACTTC. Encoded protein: CASSFRGEYEQYF.

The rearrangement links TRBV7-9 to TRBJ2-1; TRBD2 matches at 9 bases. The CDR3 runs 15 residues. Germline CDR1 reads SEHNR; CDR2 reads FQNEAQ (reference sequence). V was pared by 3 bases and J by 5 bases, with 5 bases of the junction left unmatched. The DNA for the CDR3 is TGTGCCAGCAGCTTGCCCGGGACTAGCAACAATGAGCAGTTCTTC. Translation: CASSLPGTSNNEQFF.

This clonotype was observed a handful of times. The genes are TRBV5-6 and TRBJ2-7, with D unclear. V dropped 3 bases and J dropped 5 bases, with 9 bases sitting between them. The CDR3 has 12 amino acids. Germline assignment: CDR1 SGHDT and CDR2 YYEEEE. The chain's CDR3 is CASSSRRDEQYF. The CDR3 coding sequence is TGTGCCAGCAGCTCGCGACGGGACGAGCAGTACTTC.

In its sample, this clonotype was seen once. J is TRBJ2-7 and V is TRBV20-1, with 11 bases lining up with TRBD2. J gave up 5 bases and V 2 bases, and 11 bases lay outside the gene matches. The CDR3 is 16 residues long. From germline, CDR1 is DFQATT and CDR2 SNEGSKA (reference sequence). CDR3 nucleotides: TGCAGTGCTAGAAGGCTAGCGGGAGGCGGTTTCAACGAGCAGTACTTC. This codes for CSARRLAGGGFNEQYF.

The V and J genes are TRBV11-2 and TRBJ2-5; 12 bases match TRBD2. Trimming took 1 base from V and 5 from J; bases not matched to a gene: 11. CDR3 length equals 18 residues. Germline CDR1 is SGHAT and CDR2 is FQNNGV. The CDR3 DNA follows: TGTGCCAGCAGCTTAGTGTCTAGCGGGAGGGCTTTGGAGGAGACCCAGTACTTC. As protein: CASSLVSSGRALEETQYF.

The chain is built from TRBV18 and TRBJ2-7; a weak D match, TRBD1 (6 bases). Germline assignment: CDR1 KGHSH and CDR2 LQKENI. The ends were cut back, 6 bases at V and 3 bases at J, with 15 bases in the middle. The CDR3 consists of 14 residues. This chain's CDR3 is CASSARDNFYEQYF. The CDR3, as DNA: TGTGCCAGCTCGGCCCGGGACAACTTCTACGAGCAGTACTTC.

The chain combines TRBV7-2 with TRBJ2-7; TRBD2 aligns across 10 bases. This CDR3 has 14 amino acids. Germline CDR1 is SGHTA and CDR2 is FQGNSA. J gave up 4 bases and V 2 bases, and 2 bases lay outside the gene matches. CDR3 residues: CASSLLAGEYEQYF. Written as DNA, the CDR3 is TGTGCCAGCAGCTTACTAGCGGGAGAATACGAGCAGTACTTC.

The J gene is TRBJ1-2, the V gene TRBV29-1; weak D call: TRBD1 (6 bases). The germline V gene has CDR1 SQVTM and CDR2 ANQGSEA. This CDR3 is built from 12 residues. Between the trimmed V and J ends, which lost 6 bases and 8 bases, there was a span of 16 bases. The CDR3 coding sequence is TGCAGCGTCCCCGGAAGGGGGAAAGGCTACACCTTC. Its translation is CSVPGRGKGYTF.

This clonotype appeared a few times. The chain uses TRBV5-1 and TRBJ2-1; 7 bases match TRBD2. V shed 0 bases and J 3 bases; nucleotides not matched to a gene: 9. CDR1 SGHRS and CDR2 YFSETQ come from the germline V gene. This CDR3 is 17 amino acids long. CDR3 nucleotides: TGCGCCAGCAGCTTGGCCGTCGTAGCGGGCTTCTACAATGAGCAGTTCTTC. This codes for CASSLAVVAGFYNEQFF.

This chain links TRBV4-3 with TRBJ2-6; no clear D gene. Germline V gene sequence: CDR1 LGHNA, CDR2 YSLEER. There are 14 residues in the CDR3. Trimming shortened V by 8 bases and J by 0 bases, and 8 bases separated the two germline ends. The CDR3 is CASGRNSGANVLTF. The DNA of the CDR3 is TGCGCCAGCGGAAGGAACTCTGGGGCCAACGTCCTGACTTTC.

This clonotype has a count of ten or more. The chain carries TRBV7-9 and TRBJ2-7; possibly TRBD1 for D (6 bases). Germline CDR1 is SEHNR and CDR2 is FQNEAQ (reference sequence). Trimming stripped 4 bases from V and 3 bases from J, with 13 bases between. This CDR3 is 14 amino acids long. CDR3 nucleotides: TGTGCCAGCAGCTCAAGACAGGACCTCTACGAGCAGTACTTC. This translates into CASSSRQDLYEQYF.

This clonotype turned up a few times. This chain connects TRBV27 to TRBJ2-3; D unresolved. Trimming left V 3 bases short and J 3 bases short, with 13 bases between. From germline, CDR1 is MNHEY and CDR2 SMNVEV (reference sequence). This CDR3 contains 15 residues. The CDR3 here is CASSLGLPATDTQYF. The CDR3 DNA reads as TGTGCCAGCAGTTTGGGATTACCTGCAACAGATACGCAGTATTTT.

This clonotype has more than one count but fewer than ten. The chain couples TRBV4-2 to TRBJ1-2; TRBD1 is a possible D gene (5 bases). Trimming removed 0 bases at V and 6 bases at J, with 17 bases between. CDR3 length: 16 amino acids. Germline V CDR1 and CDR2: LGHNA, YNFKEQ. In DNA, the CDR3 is TGTGCCAGCAGCCAAGATATTTTCGGGGGGAAAGATGGCTACACCTTC. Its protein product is CASSQDIFGGKDGYTF.

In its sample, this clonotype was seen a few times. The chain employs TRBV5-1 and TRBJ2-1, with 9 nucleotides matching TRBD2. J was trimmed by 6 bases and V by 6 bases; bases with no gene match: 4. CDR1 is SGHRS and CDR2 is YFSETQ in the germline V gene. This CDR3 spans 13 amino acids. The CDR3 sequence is CASTGLAFNEQFF. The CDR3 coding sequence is TGCGCCAGCACGGGACTAGCATTCAATGAGCAGTTCTTC.

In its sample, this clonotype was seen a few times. As DNA, the CDR3 is TGCGCCAGCAGCCAAGATGGTACTAGCGGGAGTCGGAAGACCCAGTACTTC. Translation: CASSQDGTSGSRKTQYF. The chain couples TRBV4-3 to TRBJ2-5; 11 positions agree with TRBD2. CDR1 and CDR2 from the germline V gene are LGHNA and YSLEER. CDR3 length: 17 amino acids. Unmatched junction bases numbered 9, after V lost 0 bases and J lost 6 bases.

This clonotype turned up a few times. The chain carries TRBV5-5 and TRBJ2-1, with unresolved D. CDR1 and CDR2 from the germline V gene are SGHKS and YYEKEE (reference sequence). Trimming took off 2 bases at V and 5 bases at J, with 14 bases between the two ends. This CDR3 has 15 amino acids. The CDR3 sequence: CASSFSASNHNEQFF. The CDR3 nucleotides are TGTGCCAGCAGCTTTTCAGCGAGCAATCACAATGAGCAGTTCTTC.

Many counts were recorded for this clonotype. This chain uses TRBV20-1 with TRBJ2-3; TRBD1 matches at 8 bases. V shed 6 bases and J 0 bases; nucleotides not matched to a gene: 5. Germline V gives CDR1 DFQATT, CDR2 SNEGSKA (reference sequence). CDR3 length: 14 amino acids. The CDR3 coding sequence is TGCAGTGCCGGACAGGGACCTAGCACAGATACGCAGTATTTT. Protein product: CSAGQGPSTDTQYF.

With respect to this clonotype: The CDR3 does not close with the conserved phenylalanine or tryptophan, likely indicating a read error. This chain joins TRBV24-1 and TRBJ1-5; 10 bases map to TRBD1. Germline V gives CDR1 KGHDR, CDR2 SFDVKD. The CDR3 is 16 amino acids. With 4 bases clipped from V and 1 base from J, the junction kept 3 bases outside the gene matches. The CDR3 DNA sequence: TGTGCCACCAGTGAATCGGGACAGGGGAGCAATCAGCCCCAGCATCTT. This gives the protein CATSESGQGSNQPQHL.

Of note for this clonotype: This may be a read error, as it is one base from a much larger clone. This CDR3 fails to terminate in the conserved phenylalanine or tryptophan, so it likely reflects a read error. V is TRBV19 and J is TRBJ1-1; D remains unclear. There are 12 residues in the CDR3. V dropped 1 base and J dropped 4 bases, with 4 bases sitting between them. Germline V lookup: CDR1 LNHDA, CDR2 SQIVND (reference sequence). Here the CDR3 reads CASSIAGTEAFL. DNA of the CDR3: TGTGCCAGTAGTATAGCCGGCACTGAAGCTTTCCTT.

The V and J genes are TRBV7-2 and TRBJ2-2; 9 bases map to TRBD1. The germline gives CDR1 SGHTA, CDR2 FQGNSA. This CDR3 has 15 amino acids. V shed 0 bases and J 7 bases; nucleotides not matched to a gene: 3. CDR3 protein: CASSLAQGAGGELFF. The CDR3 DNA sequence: TGTGCCAGCAGCTTAGCACAGGGGGCAGGCGGGGAGCTGTTTTTT. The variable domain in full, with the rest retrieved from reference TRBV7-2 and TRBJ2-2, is GAGVSQSPSNKVTEKGKDVELRCDPISGHTALYWYRQSLGQGLEFLIYFQGNSAPDKSGLPSDRFSAERTGGSVSTLTIQRTQQEDSAVYLCASSLAQGAGGELFFGEGSRLTVL.

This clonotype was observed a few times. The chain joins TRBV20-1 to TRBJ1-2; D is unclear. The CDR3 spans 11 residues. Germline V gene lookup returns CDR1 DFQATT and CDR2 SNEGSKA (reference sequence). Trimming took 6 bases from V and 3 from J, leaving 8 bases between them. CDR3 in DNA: TGCAGTGCCTACCAATACTATGGCTACACCTTC. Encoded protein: CSAYQYYGYTF.

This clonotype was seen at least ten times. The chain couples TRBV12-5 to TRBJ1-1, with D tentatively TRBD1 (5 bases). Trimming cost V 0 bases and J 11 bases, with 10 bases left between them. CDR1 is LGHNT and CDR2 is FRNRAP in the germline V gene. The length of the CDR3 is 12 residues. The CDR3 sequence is CASGLVPRAAFF. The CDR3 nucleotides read TGTGCTAGTGGTTTGGTCCCCAGGGCGGCTTTCTTT.

CDR3: CASSRRLGHRTDTQYF. DNA of the CDR3: TGTGCCAGCAGCAGACGACTAGGCCACCGCACAGATACGCAGTATTTT. V is TRBV7-2 and J is TRBJ2-3; D possibly corresponds to TRBD2 (6 bases). The CDR3 is made up of 16 amino acids. Trimming pared 5 bases from V and 1 base from J, leaving 16 bases between. CDR1 SGHTA and CDR2 FQGNSA come from the germline V gene. The entire variable domain, with the rest obtained from reference TRBV7-2 and TRBJ2-3, is as follows: GAGVSQSPSNKVTEKGKDVELRCDPISGHTALYWYRQSLGQGLEFLIYFQGNSAPDKSGLPSDRFSAERTGGSVSTLTIQRTQQEDSAVYLCASSRRLGHRTDTQYFGPGTRLTVL.